This T cell receptor beta chain came from a study of metastatic and nonmetastatic thyroid tumors. This CDR3 comprises 16 residues. Per the germline V gene, CDR1 is MNHEY and CDR2 is SVGAGI. Losses at the gene ends were 0 bases for V and 2 bases for J; bases not matched to a gene: 2. With MiXCR, TCRdb called clones anew from the PCR reads. The sample shows around 4,900 clones, 22% of them seen only once. The entire patient cohort was treatment-naive prior to thyroid surgery. The receptor's source is a male donor with papillary thyroid cancer or a benign thyroid nodule (not recorded which). Some clones in this sample may be carry-over from other donors' samples. The chain couples TRBV6-5 to TRBJ2-7, with 12 bases fitting TRBD2. Sequenced sample: tumor tissue. CDR3 sequence reads: CASSYSGLAGTYEQYF. The CDR3 DNA reads as TGTGCCAGCAGTTACTCCGGACTAGCGGGGACCTACGAGCAGTACTTC.